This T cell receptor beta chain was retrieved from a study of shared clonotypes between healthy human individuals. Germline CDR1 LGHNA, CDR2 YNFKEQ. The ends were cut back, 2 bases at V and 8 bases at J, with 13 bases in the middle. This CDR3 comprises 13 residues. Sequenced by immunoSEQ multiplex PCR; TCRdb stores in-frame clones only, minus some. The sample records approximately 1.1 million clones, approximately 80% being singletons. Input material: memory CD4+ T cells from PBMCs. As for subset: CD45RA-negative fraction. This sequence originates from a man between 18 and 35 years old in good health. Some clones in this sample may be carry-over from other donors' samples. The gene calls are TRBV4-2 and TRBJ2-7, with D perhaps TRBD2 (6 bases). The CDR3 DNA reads TGTGCCAGCAGCCAATTTCCAGGGAGGCAGCAGTACTTC. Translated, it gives CASSQFPGRQQYF.